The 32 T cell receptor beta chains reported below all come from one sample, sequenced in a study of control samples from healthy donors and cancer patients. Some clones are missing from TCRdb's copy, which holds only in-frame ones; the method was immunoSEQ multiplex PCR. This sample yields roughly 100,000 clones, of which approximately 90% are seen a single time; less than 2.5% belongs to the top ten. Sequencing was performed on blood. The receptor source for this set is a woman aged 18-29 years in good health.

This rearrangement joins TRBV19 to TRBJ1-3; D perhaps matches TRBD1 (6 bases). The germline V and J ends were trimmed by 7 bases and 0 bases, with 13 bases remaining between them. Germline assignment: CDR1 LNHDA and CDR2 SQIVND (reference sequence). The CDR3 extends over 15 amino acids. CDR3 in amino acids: CASTRDIGSGNTIYF. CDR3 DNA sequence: TGTGCCAGTACCCGGGACATAGGCTCTGGAAACACCATATATTTT. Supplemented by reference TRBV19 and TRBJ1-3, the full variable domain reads DGGITQSPKYLFRKEGQNVTLSCEQNLNHDAMYWYRQDPGQGLRLIYYSQIVNDFQKGDIAEGYSVSREKKESFPLTVTSAQKNPTAFYLCASTRDIGSGNTIYFGEGSWLTVV.

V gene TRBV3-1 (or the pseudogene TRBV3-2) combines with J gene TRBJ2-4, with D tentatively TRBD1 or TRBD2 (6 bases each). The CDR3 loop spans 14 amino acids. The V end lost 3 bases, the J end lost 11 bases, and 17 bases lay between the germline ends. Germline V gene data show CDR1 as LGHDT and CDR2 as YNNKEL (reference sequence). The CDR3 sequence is CASSHQGGPTLQYF. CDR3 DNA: TGTGCCAGCAGCCACCAAGGGGGGCCGACACTTCAGTACTTC.

CDR3 DNA sequence: TGTGCCTTAACCGGGACTAGCGGGTACAATGAGCAGTTCTTC. Protein sequence: CALTGTSGYNEQFF. The chain has TRBV27 and TRBJ2-1; 12 positions match TRBD2. This CDR3 has 14 amino acids. V shed 11 bases, J shed 4 bases, and the junction held 6 bases outside the gene matches. Per the germline V gene, CDR1 is MNHEY and CDR2 is SMNVEV (reference sequence).

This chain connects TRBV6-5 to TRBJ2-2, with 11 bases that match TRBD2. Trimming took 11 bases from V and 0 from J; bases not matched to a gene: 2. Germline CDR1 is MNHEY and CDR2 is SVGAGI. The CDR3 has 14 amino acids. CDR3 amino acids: CASTSGTNTGELFF. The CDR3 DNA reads TGTGCCTCGACTAGCGGGACGAACACCGGGGAGCTGTTTTTT.

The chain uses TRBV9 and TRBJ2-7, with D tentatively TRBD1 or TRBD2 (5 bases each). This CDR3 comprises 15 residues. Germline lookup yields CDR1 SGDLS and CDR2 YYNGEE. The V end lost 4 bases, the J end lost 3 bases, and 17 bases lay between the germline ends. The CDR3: CASSPGHLEGYEQYF. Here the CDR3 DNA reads TGTGCCAGCAGCCCCGGACATTTAGAGGGCTACGAGCAGTACTTC.

The chain's CDR3 is CASSSPEGQGNEQYF. CDR3 in DNA: TGCGCCAGCAGCTCCCCCGAGGGGCAAGGGAACGAGCAGTACTTC. V usage is TRBV5-1 and J usage is TRBJ2-7; D may match TRBD1 or TRBD2 (5 bases each). Germline CDR1 SGHRS, CDR2 YFSETQ. The CDR3 length is 15 residues. The germline V and J ends were trimmed by 3 bases and 5 bases, with 18 bases remaining between them.

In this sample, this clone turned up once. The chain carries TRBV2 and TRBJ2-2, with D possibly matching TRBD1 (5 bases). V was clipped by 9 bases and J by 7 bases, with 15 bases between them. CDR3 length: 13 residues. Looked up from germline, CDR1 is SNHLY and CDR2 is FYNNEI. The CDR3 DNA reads TGTGCCAGTTTTCAGGGAATTGGCGGGGAGCTGTTTTTT. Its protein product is CASFQGIGGELFF.

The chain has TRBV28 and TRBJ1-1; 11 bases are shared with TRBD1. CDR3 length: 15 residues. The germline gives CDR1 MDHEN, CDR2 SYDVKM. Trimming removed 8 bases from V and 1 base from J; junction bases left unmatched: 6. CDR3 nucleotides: TGTGCCAGCGCTAAGGGGACAGGGGGGAACACTGAAGCTTTCTTT. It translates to CASAKGTGGNTEAFF.

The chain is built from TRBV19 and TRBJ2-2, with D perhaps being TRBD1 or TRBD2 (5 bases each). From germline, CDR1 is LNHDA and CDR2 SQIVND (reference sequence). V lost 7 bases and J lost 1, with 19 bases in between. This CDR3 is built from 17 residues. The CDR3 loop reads CASTRERADMNTGELFF. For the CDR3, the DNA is TGTGCCAGTACCCGGGAAAGGGCGGACATGAACACCGGGGAGCTGTTTTTT.

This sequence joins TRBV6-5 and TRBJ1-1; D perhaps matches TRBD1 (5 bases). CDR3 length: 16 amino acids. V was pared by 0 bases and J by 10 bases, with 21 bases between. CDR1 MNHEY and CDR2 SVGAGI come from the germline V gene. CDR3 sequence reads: CASSYSFDSLSIAAFF. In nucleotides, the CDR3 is TGTGCCAGCAGTTACTCTTTTGACAGCCTTTCGATAGCAGCTTTCTTT.

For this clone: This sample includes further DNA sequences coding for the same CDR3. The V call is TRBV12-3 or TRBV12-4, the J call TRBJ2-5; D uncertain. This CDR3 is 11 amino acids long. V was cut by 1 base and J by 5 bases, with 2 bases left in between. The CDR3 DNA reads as TGTGCCAGCAGTTTAGGGGAGACCCAGTACTTC. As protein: CASSLGETQYF.

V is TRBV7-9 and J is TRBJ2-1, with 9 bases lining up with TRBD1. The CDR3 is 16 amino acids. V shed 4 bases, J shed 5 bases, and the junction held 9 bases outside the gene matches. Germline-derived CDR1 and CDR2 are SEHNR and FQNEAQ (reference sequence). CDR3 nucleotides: TGTGCCAGCAGCTCCCCTTGGACAGGGGACAACAATGAGCAGTTCTTC. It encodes CASSSPWTGDNNEQFF.

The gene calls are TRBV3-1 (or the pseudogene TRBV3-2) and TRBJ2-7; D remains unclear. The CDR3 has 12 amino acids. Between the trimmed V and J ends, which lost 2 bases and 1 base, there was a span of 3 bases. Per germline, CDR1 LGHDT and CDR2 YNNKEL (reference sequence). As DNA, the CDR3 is TGTGCCAGCAGCCAACGATCCTACGAGCAGTACTTC. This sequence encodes CASSQRSYEQYF.

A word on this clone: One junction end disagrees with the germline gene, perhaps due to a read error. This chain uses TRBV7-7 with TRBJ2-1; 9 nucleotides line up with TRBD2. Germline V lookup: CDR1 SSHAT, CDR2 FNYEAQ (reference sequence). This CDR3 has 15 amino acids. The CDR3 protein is CASSPSPSGDNEQFF. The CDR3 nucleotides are TGTGCTAGCAGCCCCTCGCCTAGCGGGGACAATGAGCAGTTCTTC.

In nucleotides, the CDR3 is TGTGCCAGCAGCCAAGGAAGGGACGGCCCCTACGAGACCCAGTACTTC. This encodes CASSQGRDGPYETQYF. The chain couples TRBV3-1 (or the pseudogene TRBV3-2) to TRBJ2-5, with D perhaps matching TRBD1 or TRBD2 (5 bases each). The CDR3 consists of 16 residues. Germline V gives CDR1 LGHDT, CDR2 YNNKEL (reference sequence). Trimming left V 1 base short and J 5 bases short, with 17 bases between.

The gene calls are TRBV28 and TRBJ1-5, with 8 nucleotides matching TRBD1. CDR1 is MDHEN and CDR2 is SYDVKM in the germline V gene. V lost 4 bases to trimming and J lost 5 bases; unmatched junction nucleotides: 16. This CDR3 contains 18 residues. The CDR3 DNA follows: TGTGCCAGCAGTTCCTACGACTACCGGGACAGGATCTATCAGCCCCAGCATTTT. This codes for CASSSYDYRDRIYQPQHF.

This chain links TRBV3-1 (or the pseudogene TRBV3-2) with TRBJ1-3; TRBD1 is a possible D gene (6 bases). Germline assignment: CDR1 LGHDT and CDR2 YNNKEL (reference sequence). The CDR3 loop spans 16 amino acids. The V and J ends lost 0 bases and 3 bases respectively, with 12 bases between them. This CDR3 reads CASSQDMAGDGNTIYF. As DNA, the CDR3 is TGTGCCAGCAGCCAAGATATGGCAGGGGATGGAAACACCATATATTTT.

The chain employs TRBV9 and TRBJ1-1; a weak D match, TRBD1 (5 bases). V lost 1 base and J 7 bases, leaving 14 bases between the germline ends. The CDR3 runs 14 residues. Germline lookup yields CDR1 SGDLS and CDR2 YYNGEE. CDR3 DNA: TGTGCCAGCAGCGTACAACCCCGGGACGGTGAAGCTTTCTTT. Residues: CASSVQPRDGEAFF.

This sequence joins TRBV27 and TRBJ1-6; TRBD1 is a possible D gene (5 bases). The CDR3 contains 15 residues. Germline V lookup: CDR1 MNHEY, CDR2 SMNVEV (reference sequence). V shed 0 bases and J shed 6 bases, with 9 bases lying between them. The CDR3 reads CASSLSTGGNSPLHF. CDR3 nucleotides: TGTGCCAGCAGTTTATCCACCGGGGGTAATTCACCCCTCCACTTT.

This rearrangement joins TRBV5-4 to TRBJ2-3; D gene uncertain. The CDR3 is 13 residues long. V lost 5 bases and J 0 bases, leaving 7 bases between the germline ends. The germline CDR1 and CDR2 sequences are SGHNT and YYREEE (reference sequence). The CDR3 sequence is CASSPPSTDTQYF. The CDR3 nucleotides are TGTGCCAGCAGTCCTCCTAGCACAGATACGCAGTATTTT.

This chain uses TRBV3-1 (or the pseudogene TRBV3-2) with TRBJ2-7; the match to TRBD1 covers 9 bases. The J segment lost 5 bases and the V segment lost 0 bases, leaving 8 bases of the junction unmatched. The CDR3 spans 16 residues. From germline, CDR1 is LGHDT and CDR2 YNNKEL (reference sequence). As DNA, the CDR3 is TGTGCCAGCAGCCAAGATGCGGGACAGGGAAGCAACGAGCAGTACTTC. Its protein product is CASSQDAGQGSNEQYF.

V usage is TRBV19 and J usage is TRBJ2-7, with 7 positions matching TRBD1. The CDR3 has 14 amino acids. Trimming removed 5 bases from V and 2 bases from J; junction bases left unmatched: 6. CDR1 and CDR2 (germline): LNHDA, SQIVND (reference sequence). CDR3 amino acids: CASSPRQGPYEQYF. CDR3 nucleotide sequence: TGTGCCAGTAGTCCCCGACAGGGACCCTACGAGCAGTACTTC.

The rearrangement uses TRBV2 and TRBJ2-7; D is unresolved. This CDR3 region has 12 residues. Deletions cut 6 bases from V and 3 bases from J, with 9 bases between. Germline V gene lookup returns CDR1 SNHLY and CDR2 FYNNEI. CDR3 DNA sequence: TGTGCCAGCAGCTTGGAAGGCTACGAGCAGTACTTC. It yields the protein CASSLEGYEQYF. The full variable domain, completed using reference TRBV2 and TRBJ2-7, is EPEVTQTPSHQVTQMGQEVILRCVPISNHLYFYWYRQILGQKVEFLVSFYNNEISEKSEIFDDQFSVERPDGSNFTLKIRSTKLEDSAMYFCASSLEGYEQYFGPGTRLTVT.

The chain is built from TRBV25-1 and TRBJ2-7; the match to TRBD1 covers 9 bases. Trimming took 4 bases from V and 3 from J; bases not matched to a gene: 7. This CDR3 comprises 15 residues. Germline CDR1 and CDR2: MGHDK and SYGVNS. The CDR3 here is CASSAAGTGRYEQYF. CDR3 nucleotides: TGTGCCAGCAGTGCAGCCGGGACAGGGCGCTACGAGCAGTACTTC.

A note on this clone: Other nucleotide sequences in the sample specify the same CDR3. For the CDR3, the DNA is TGTGCCAGCAGCTTAGGGCCCTCGTCCTACGAGCAGTACTTC. This gives the protein CASSLGPSSYEQYF. V and J are TRBV11-3 and TRBJ2-7, with D hard to call. V dropped 1 base and J dropped 1 base, with 8 bases sitting between them. Germline values: CDR1 SGHNT, CDR2 YENEEA. The CDR3 is made up of 14 amino acids.

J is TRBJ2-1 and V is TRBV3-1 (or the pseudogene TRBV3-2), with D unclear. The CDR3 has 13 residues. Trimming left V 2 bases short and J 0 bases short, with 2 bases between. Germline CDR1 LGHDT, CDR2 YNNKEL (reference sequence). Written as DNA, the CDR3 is TGTGCCAGCAGCCAAAGCTCCTACAATGAGCAGTTCTTC. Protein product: CASSQSSYNEQFF.

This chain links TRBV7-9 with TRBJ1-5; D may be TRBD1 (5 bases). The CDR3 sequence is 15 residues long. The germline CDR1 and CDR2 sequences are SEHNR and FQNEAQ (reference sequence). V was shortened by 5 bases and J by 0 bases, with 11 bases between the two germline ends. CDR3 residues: CASSPSGASNQPQHF. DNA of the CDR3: TGTGCCAGCAGCCCGTCCGGGGCTAGCAATCAGCCCCAGCATTTT.

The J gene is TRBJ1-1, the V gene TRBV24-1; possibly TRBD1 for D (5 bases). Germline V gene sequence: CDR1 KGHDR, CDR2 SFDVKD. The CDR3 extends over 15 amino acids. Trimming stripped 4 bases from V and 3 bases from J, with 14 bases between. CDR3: CATSEGDLGDTEAFF. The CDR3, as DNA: TGTGCCACCAGTGAAGGGGATCTGGGGGACACTGAAGCTTTCTTT.

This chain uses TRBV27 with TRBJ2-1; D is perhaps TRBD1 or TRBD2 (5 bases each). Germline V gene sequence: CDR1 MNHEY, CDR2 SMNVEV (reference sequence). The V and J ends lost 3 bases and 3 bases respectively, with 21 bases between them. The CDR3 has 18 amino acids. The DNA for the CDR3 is TGTGCCAGCAGTTTTGTCCGGACGGGACCCGAATTCTACAATGAGCAGTTCTTC. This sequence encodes CASSFVRTGPEFYNEQFF.

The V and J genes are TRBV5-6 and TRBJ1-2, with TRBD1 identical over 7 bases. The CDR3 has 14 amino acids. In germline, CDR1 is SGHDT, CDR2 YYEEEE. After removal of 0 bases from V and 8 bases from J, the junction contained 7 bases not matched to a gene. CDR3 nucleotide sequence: TGTGCCAGCAGCTTGGCCGCCGGGACAGACGGCTACACCTTC. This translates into CASSLAAGTDGYTF.

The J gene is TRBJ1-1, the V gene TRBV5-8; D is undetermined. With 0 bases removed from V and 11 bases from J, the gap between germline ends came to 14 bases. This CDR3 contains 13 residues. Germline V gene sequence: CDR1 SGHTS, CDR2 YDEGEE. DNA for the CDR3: TGTGCCAGCAGCTTGGCCAAGGAGGGTCGTGCTTTCTTT. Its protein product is CASSLAKEGRAFF.

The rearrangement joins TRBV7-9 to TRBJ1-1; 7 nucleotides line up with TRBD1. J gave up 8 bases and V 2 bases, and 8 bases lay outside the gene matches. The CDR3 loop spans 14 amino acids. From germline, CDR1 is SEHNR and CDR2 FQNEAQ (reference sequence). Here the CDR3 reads CASSLTLLDREAFF. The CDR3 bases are TGTGCCAGCAGCTTAACCCTCTTGGACAGGGAAGCTTTCTTT. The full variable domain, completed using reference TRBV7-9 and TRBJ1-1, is DTGVSQNPRHKITKRGQNVTFRCDPISEHNRLYWYRQTLGQGPEFLTYFQNEAQLEKSRLLSDRFSAERPKGSFSTLEIQRTEQGDSAMYLCASSLTLLDREAFFGQGTRLTVV.